Below, 20 T cell receptor beta chains from the same sample are listed, as sequenced in a study of Ad26.COV2.S vaccination and SARS-CoV-2 variants. The treatment was: roughly 19 received Ad26.COV2.S at low or high dose, single or two shots; about 5 received placebo; per-sample allocation not given. Each sample was drawn 63 days after the first injection (of vaccine or placebo). Sequenced by immunoSEQ multiplex PCR; TCRdb stores in-frame clones only, minus some. Here the sample spans about 350,000 clones, 88% being singletons. Specimen: peripheral blood, collected in a trial of Ad26.COV2.S vaccine versus placebo. Receptors were obtained from a person between 18 and 60 years old who received the Ad26.COV2.S COVID-19 vaccine or a placebo.

V usage is TRBV5-1 and J usage is TRBJ1-2; D is perhaps TRBD1 (5 bases). Per germline, CDR1 SGHRS and CDR2 YFSETQ. This CDR3 contains 16 residues. V dropped 3 bases and J dropped 2 bases, with 17 bases sitting between them. The CDR3 DNA is TGCGCCAGCAGCTCCTGGACCGGGACCGTCAACTATGGCTACACCTTC. Encoded protein: CASSSWTGTVNYGYTF. Using reference TRBV5-1 and TRBJ1-2 for the parts outside the CDR3, the full variable domain is KAGVTQTPRYLIKTRGQQVTLSCSPISGHRSVSWYQQTPGQGLQFLFEYFSETQRNKGNFPGRFSGRQFSNSRSEMNVSTLELGDSALYLCASSSWTGTVNYGYTFGSGTRLTVV.

The genes are TRBV7-9 and TRBJ2-6; D may be TRBD1 (5 bases). In germline, CDR1 is SEHNR, CDR2 FQNEAQ (reference sequence). With 4 bases removed from V and 4 bases from J, the gap between germline ends came to 11 bases. The CDR3 is made up of 15 amino acids. The CDR3 region is CASSSRVGGANVLTF. As DNA, the CDR3 is TGTGCCAGCAGCTCCAGGGTTGGCGGGGCCAACGTCCTGACTTTC. The complete variable domain, with remaining parts taken from reference TRBV7-9 and TRBJ2-6, reads DTGVSQNPRHKITKRGQNVTFRCDPISEHNRLYWYRQTLGQGPEFLTYFQNEAQLEKSRLLSDRFSAERPKGSFSTLEIQRTEQGDSAMYLCASSSRVGGANVLTFGAGSRLTVL.

The V call is TRBV9, the J call TRBJ2-1; D uncertain. There are 15 residues in the CDR3. V lost 0 bases, J lost 3 bases, and 10 bases lay in between. Per the germline V gene, CDR1 is SGDLS and CDR2 is YYNGEE. The CDR3 loop reads CASSVGAAYYNEQFF. CDR3 coding DNA: TGTGCCAGCAGCGTAGGAGCAGCGTACTACAATGAGCAGTTCTTC.

The chain links TRBV30 to TRBJ1-1; no clear D. The CDR3 runs 13 residues. Trimming pared 2 bases from V and 1 base from J, leaving 8 bases between. CDR1 GTSNPN and CDR2 SVGIG come from the germline V gene (reference sequence). This chain's CDR3 is CAWSLQQNTEAFF. The CDR3 nucleotides are TGTGCCTGGAGTCTACAGCAGAACACTGAAGCTTTCTTT.

This chain uses TRBV30 with TRBJ1-2, with a possible D match to TRBD1 (6 bases). Germline-derived CDR1 and CDR2 are GTSNPN and SVGIG (reference sequence). CDR3 length: 14 residues. V was clipped by 4 bases and J by 3 bases, with 15 bases between them. The CDR3 sequence: CAWITGIGDYGYTF. Written as DNA, the CDR3 is TGTGCCTGGATAACAGGGATTGGGGACTATGGCTACACCTTC.

V and J are TRBV7-9 and TRBJ2-2; either TRBD1 or TRBD2 may supply D (5 bases each). Germline CDR1 SEHNR, CDR2 FQNEAQ (reference sequence). V lost 10 bases and J lost 4, with 13 bases in between. The CDR3 has 13 amino acids. CDR3 in amino acids: CATPGTGTGELFF. CDR3 bases: TGTGCCACCCCGGGGACGGGCACCGGGGAGCTGTTTTTT.

V and J are TRBV4-2 and TRBJ1-5, with no clear D. Trimming pared 3 bases from V and 2 bases from J, leaving 11 bases between. CDR1 LGHNA and CDR2 YNFKEQ come from the germline V gene. This CDR3 has 15 residues. CDR3 sequence: CASSHYTNGNQPQHF. In nucleotides, the CDR3 is TGTGCCAGCAGCCACTACACTAACGGCAATCAGCCCCAGCATTTT.

This chain joins TRBV11-1 and TRBJ1-2; TRBD1 agrees at 7 bases. Germline V lookup: CDR1 SGHAT, CDR2 FQDESV (reference sequence). This CDR3 contains 13 residues. The V gene end was trimmed by 6 bases and the J gene end by 4 bases; junction bases not matched to a gene: 5. CDR3 bases: TGTGCCAGCAGTCCACAGGGGAGCTATGGCTACACCTTC. Translating it yields CASSPQGSYGYTF.

The chain combines TRBV28 with TRBJ2-1, with TRBD2 matching over 11 bases. Trimming took 7 bases from V and 4 from J; bases not matched to a gene: 18. Germline V lookup: CDR1 MDHEN, CDR2 SYDVKM. The CDR3 runs 19 residues. CDR3 sequence reads: CASTHLSGTSGGVYNEQFF. CDR3 nucleotides: TGTGCCAGCACCCACCTCTCCGGGACTAGCGGAGGTGTTTACAATGAGCAGTTCTTC.

This clone was seen more than once but under ten times. The chain links TRBV7-3 to TRBJ2-1; D may be TRBD2 (6 bases). CDR3 length: 16 amino acids. Germline V lookup: CDR1 SGHTA, CDR2 FQGTGA. Trimming shortened V by 3 bases and J by 9 bases, and 21 bases separated the two germline ends. The CDR3 sequence is CASSLRGAGQRGEQFF. The CDR3, as DNA: TGTGCCAGCAGCTTGCGAGGAGCGGGCCAGAGGGGTGAGCAGTTCTTC. Together with reference TRBV7-3 and TRBJ2-1, the CDR3 gives the full variable domain: GAGVSQTPSNKVTEKGKYVELRCDPISGHTALYWYRQSLGQGPEFLIYFQGTGAADDSGLPNDRFFAVRPEGSVSTLKIQRTERGDSAVYLCASSLRGAGQRGEQFFGPGTRLTVL.

The chain is built from TRBV11-2 and TRBJ1-3; D remains unclear. With 2 bases removed from V and 0 bases from J, the gap between germline ends came to 11 bases. Germline V gene lookup returns CDR1 SGHAT and CDR2 FQNNGV. This CDR3 has 16 residues. CDR3 in amino acids: CASSLWRASSGNTIYF. As DNA, the CDR3 is TGTGCCAGCAGCTTATGGAGGGCCAGCTCTGGAAACACCATATATTTT.

This chain joins TRBV30 and TRBJ2-2; the match to TRBD2 covers 7 bases. Germline V gene sequence: CDR1 GTSNPN, CDR2 SVGIG (reference sequence). The V and J ends lost 2 bases and 2 bases, in that order; junction bases with no gene match: 5. This CDR3 has 15 residues. CDR3 coding DNA: TGTGCCTGGAGTACCCTAGCGGCTAACACCGGGGAGCTGTTTTTT. The encoded protein is CAWSTLAANTGELFF. Supplemented by reference TRBV30 and TRBJ2-2, the full variable domain reads SQTIHQWPATLVQPVGSPLSLECTVEGTSNPNLYWYRQAAGRGLQLLFYSVGIGQISSEVPQNLSASRPQDRQFILSSKKLLLSDSGFYLCAWSTLAANTGELFFGEGSRLTVL.

The chain employs TRBV4-2 and TRBJ1-1; the D is unclear. The CDR3 sequence is 14 residues long. V gave up 0 bases and J gave up 6 bases, with 11 bases separating them. Germline CDR1 and CDR2: LGHNA and YNFKEQ. CDR3 DNA: TGTGCCAGCAGCCAAGAGGCCCCGGGTCCTGAAGCTTTCTTT. It is translated as CASSQEAPGPEAFF.

V gene TRBV10-1 combines with J gene TRBJ2-1; D uncertain. The germline CDR1 and CDR2 sequences are WNHNN and SYGVQD (reference sequence). The V gene lost 3 bases and the J gene lost 7 bases, with 4 bases spanning the gap. The CDR3 extends over 11 amino acids. The CDR3, as DNA: TGCGCCAGCAGTGACTGGAATGAGCAGTTCTTC. Translation: CASSDWNEQFF.

The V and J genes are TRBV6-5 and TRBJ1-6, with D possibly matching TRBD1 (6 bases). This CDR3 region has 14 residues. Germline CDR1 MNHEY, CDR2 SVGAGI. V was shortened by 10 bases and J by 5 bases, with 15 bases between the two germline ends. The CDR3: CATARDINNSPLHF. DNA of the CDR3: TGTGCCACTGCCCGGGACATCAATAATTCACCCCTCCACTTT.

The chain combines TRBV5-1 with TRBJ2-7; TRBD2 agrees at 7 bases. V lost 4 bases and J lost 6; bases outside the gene matches: 10. The CDR3 covers 14 residues. The germline gives CDR1 SGHRS, CDR2 YFSETQ. The CDR3 coding sequence is TGCGCCAGCAGCACCGGACTAGTCGGAGGCGAGCAGTACTTC. Translation gives CASSTGLVGGEQYF.

This clone occurred a few times. The chain employs TRBV14 and TRBJ2-2, with D possibly TRBD1 on 5 matching bases. Germline V gives CDR1 SGHDN, CDR2 FVKESK. V was trimmed by 0 bases and J by 7 bases, leaving 15 bases between them. The CDR3 is 16 residues long. The CDR3 is CASSQDRGHSYGELFF. Written as DNA, the CDR3 is TGTGCCAGCAGCCAAGATCGCGGACATTCGTACGGGGAGCTGTTTTTT.

The gene calls are TRBV27 and TRBJ1-5; D is unresolved. Germline V gives CDR1 MNHEY, CDR2 SMNVEV (reference sequence). The germline V and J ends were trimmed by 8 bases and 3 bases, with 14 bases remaining between them. CDR3 size: 14 residues. The CDR3 spells CASRGGGLNQPQHF. The CDR3 nucleotides read TGTGCCAGCCGAGGCGGCGGCCTCAATCAGCCCCAGCATTTT.

This clone is a singleton in its sample. V usage is TRBV11-2 and J usage is TRBJ2-7; TRBD2 aligns across 9 bases. Losses at the gene ends were 8 bases for V and 1 base for J; bases not matched to a gene: 9. This CDR3 spans 15 amino acids. Germline V gene lookup returns CDR1 SGHAT and CDR2 FQNNGV. The CDR3 nucleotides are TGTGCCAGCGGGAGGCGGGAGGGTGAGTCCTACGAGCAGTACTTC. Translated: CASGRREGESYEQYF.

V and J are TRBV15 and TRBJ1-5; 7 bases fit TRBD1. Germline V CDR1 and CDR2: LNHNV, YYDKDF (reference sequence). The CDR3 consists of 14 residues. J was trimmed by 6 bases and V by 5 bases; bases with no gene match: 7. CDR3 DNA: TGTGCCACCAGCCTCGACAGGGACAGTCAGCCCCAGCATTTT. Its translation is CATSLDRDSQPQHF.